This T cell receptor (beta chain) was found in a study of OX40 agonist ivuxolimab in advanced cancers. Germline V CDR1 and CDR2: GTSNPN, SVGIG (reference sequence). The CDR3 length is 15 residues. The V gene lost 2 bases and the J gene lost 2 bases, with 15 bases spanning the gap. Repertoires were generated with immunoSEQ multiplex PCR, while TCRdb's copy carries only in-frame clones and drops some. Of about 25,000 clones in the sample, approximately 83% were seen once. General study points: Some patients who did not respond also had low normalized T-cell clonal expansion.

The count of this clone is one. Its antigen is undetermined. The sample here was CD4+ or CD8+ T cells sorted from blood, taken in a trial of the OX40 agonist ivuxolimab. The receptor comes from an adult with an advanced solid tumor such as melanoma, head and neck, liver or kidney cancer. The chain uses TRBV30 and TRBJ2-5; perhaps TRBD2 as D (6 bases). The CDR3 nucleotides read TGTGCCTGGAGTCGGGGGTTAATCCAACAAGAGACCCAGTACTTC. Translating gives CAWSRGLIQQETQYF.